These T cell receptor beta chains were read from a single sample in a study of a mutant IDH1 vaccine in newly diagnosed glioma. Generated by immunoSEQ multiplex PCR, the TCRdb table keeps only in-frame clones and is missing some. The sample has around 54,000 clones, 86% seen once; the top ten hold 1.6%. No antigen has been assigned to these receptors. Here the sequenced sample was PBMCs, taken from a glioma patient whose treatment included an IDH1 peptide vaccine. These receptors came from a man in his forties or fifties with glioma. The CDR3 runs from the conserved cysteine through the conserved F or W. Fields, in order: D gene, V gene, J gene, clone size, CDR3 DNA, CDR3 protein. The D gene is left open where the match is weak. Clone sizes are given selectively: once, few, many, or a class where the clone is expanded.

>-|TRBV28|TRBJ2-7|-
TGTGCCAGCGCTCCCGACACATACGAGCAGTACTTC
CASAPDTYEQYF
>TRBD2|TRBV12-5|TRBJ2-1|once
TGTGCTAGTGGTTGGGGACTAGCGGGCTATGAGCAGTTCTTC
CASGWGLAGYEQFF
>-|TRBV27|TRBJ2-3|-
TGTGCCAGCAGTTTCCGTCCACCCACCTATAGCACAGATACGCAGTATTTT
CASSFRPPTYSTDTQYF
>TRBD1|TRBV7-9|TRBJ1-2|-
TGTGCCACCAGGGGGACAGGGTTTCCCCCTAACTATGGCTACACCTTC
CATRGTGFPPNYGYTF
>TRBD1|TRBV5-1|TRBJ2-7|-
TGCGCCAGCAGATACGGGACAGGGGGAGTATACGAGCAGTACTTC
CASRYGTGGVYEQYF
>-|TRBV7-9|TRBJ2-3|-
TGTGCCAGCAGCTTAACGGGTGATACGCAGTATTTT
CASSLTGDTQYF
>-|TRBV4-1|TRBJ2-5|-
TGCGCCAGCAGCCAAGATGCAGAGCAAGAGACCCAGTACTTC
CASSQDAEQETQYF
>-|TRBV27|TRBJ1-2|-
TGTGCCAGCAGTAAGGGGCAGGCCGTAAACTATGGCTACACCTTC
CASSKGQAVNYGYTF
>TRBD1|TRBV6-5|TRBJ1-4|-
TGTGCCAGCAGTTACTCGAGTGGGACAGGGGGCAAAAAACTGTTTTTT
CASSYSSGTGGKKLFF
>-|TRBV2|TRBJ1-2|-
TGTGCCAGCACCGAAAGTGGCATCTATGGCTACACCTTC
CASTESGIYGYTF
>-|TRBV5-6|TRBJ2-5|-
TGTGCCCAGAGGGGAGGTCAAGAGACCCAGTACTTC
CAQRGGQETQYF
>-|TRBV11-2|TRBJ2-3|-
TGTGCCAGCAGCTTTGGCGGTGGGGCAGATACGCAGTATTTT
CASSFGGGADTQYF
>TRBD2|TRBV11-2|TRBJ2-7|-
TGTGCCAGCAGCTTAGATAGGTCTAGCGGGAGTGGGTCCTACGAGCAGTACTTC
CASSLDRSSGSGSYEQYF
>-|TRBV5-1|TRBJ2-1|-
TGCGCCAGCAGCTTGGAGGAGTACAATGAGCAGTTCTTC
CASSLEEYNEQFF
>-|TRBV9|TRBJ2-6|-
TGTGCCAGCAGCGTTGCTGGGGGGAACGGGGCCAACGTCCTGACTTTC
CASSVAGGNGANVLTF
>TRBD2|TRBV6-1|TRBJ2-7|-
TGTGCCAGCAGTGAATCAGCTAGCGGTAAACCTGAGCAGTACTTC
CASSESASGKPEQYF
>TRBD2|TRBV13|TRBJ2-7|-
TGTGCCAGCAGCTTAGAGGAGGGGGGGACTAGCGATTACGAGCAGTACTTC
CASSLEEGGTSDYEQYF
>-|TRBV11-2|TRBJ2-3|-
TGTGCCAGCAGCCCCTCGGCAGATACGCAGTATTTT
CASSPSADTQYF
>TRBD1|TRBV4-2|TRBJ1-2|-
TGTGCCAGCAGCCAAGATTATGGGACAGAGATCTATGGCTACACCTTC
CASSQDYGTEIYGYTF
>-|TRBV6-5|TRBJ1-1|-
TGTGCCAGCAGTTACTCACACCAGAACACTGAAGCTTTCTTT
CASSYSHQNTEAFF